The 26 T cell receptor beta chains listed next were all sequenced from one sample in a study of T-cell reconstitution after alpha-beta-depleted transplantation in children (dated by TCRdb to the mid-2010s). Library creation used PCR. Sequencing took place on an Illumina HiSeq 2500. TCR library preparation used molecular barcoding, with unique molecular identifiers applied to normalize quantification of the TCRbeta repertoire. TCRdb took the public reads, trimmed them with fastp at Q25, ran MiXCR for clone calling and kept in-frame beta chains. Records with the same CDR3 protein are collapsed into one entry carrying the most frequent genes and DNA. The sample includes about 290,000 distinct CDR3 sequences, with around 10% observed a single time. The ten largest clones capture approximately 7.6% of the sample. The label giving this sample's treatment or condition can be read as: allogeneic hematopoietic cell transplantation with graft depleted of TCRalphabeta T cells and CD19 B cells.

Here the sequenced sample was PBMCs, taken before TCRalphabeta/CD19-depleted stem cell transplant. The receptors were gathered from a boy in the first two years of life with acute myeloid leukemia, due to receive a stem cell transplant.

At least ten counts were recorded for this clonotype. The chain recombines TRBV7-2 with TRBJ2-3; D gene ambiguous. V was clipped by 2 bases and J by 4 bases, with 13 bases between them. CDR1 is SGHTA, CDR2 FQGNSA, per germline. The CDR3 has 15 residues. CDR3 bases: TGTGCCAGCAGCTTAAGGCCACCTGGGGCAGATACGCAGTATTTT. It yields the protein CASSLRPPGADTQYF.

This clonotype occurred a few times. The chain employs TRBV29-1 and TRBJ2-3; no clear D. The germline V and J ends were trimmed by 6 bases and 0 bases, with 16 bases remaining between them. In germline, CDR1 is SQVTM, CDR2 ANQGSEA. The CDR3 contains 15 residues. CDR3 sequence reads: CSVAQAGISTDTQYF. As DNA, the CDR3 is TGCAGCGTGGCTCAGGCCGGAATTAGCACAGATACGCAGTATTTT.

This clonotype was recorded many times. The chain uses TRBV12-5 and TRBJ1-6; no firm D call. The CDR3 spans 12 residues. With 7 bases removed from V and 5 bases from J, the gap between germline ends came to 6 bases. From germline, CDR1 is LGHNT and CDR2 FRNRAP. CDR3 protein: CASARNNSPLHF. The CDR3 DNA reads TGTGCTAGTGCCCGTAATAATTCACCCCTCCACTTT. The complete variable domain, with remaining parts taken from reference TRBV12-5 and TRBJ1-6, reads DARVTQTPRHKVTEMGQEVTMRCQPILGHNTVFWYRQTMMQGLELLAYFRNRAPLDDSGMPKDRFSAEMPDATLATLKIQPSEPRDSAVYFCASARNNSPLHFGNGTRLTVT.

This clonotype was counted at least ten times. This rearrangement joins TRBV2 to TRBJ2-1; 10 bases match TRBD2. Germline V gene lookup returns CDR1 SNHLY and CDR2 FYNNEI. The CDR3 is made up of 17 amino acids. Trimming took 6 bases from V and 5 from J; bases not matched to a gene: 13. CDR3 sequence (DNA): TGTGCCAGCAGCGGAGGGACTAGCGCACTATATCACAATGAGCAGTTCTTC. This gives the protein CASSGGTSALYHNEQFF.

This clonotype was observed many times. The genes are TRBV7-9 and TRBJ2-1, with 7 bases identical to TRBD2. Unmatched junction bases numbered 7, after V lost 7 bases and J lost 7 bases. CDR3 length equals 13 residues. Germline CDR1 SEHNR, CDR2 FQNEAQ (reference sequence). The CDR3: CASTGLPLNEQFF. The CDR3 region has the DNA TGTGCCAGCACGGGACTACCCTTGAATGAGCAGTTCTTC.

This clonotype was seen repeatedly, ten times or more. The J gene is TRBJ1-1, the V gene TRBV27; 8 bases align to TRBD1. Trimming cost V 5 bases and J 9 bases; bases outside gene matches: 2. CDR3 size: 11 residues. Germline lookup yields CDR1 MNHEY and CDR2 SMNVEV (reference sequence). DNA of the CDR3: TGTGCCAGCAGTCAGGGGGCCCAAGCTTTCTTT. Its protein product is CASSQGAQAFF.

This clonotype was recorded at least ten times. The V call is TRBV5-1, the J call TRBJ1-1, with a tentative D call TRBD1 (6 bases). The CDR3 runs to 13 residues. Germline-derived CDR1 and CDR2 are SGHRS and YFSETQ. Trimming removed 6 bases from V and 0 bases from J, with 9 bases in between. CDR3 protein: CASNGQMNTEAFF. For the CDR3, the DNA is TGCGCCAGCAACGGACAGATGAACACTGAAGCTTTCTTT.

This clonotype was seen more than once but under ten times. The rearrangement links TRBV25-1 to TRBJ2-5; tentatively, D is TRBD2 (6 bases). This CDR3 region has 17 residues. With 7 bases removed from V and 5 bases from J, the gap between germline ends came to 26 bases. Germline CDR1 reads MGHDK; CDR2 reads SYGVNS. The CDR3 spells CASTPMGGGMGVETQYF. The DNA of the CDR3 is TGTGCCAGCACTCCGATGGGTGGCGGGATGGGGGTGGAGACCCAGTACTTC.

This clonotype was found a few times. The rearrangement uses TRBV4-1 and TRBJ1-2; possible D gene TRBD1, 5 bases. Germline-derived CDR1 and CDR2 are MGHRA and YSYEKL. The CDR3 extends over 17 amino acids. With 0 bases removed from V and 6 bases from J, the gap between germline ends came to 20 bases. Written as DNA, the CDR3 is TGCGCCAGCAGCCAAGATCAGGGCAGGGTTCTTCGACATGGCTACACCTTC. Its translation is CASSQDQGRVLRHGYTF.

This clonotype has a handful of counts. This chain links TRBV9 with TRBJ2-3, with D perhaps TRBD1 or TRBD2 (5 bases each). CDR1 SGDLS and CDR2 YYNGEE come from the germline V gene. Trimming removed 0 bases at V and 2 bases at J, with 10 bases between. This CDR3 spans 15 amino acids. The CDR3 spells CASSVARGPTDTQYF. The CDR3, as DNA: TGTGCCAGCAGCGTAGCGAGGGGCCCCACAGATACGCAGTATTTT.

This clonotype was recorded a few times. CDR3 bases: TGTGCCACCCAGACAGGGGCCATGAACACTGAAGCTTTCTTT. It is translated as CATQTGAMNTEAFF. The chain joins TRBV10-3 to TRBJ1-1; 8 bases match TRBD1. V lost 10 bases to trimming and J lost 0 bases; unmatched junction nucleotides: 7. The CDR3 sequence is 14 residues long. Germline CDR1 is ENHRY and CDR2 is SYGVKD.

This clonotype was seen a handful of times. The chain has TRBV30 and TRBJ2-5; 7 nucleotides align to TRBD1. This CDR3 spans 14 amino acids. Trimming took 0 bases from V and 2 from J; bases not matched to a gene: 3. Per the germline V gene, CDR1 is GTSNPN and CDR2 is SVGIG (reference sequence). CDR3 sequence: CAWSVQGTQETQYF. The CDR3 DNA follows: TGTGCCTGGAGTGTACAGGGGACGCAAGAGACCCAGTACTTC.

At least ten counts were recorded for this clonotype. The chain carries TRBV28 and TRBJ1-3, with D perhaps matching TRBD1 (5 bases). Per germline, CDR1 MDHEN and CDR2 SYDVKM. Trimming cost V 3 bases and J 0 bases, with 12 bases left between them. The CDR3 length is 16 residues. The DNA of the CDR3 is TGTGCCAGCAGTTTTTCCGGGGCAGACTCTGGAAACACCATATATTTT. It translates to CASSFSGADSGNTIYF.

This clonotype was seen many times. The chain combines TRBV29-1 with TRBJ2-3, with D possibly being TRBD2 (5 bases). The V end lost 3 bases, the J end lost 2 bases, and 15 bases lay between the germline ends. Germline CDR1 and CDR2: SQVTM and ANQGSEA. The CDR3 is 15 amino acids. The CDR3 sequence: CSVETKRRHTDTQYF. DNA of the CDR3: TGCAGCGTTGAGACGAAGCGGAGGCACACAGATACGCAGTATTTT.

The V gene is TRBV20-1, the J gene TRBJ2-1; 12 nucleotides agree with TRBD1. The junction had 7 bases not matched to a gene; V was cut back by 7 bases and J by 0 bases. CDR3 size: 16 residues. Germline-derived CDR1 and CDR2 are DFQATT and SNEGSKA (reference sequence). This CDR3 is CSGDRGQLSSYNEQFF. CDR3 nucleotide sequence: TGCAGTGGGGACAGGGGGCAGCTGAGCTCCTACAATGAGCAGTTCTTC.

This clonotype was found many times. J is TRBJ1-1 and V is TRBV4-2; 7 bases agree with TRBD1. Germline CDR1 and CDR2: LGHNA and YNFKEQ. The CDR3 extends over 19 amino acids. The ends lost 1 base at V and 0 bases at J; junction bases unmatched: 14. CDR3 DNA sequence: TGTGCCAGCAGCCAAGCTTGGATGAGGGGGCGGGGAATGAACACTGAAGCTTTCTTT. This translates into CASSQAWMRGRGMNTEAFF.

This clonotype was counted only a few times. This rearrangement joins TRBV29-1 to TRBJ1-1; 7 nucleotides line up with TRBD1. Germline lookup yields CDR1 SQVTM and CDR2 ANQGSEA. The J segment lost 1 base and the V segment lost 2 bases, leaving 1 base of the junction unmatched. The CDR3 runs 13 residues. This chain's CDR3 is CSVERQGNTEAFF. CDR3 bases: TGCAGCGTTGAACGACAGGGGAACACTGAAGCTTTCTTT.

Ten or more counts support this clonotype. CDR3 DNA sequence: TGTGCCAGCGCCGGGCCCCTCGACACCCTCCACTTT. It codes for CASAGPLDTLHF. This chain links TRBV5-6 with TRBJ1-6; D is unresolved. This CDR3 region has 12 residues. Germline V lookup: CDR1 SGHDT, CDR2 YYEEEE. V lost 7 bases and J 14 bases, leaving 16 bases between the germline ends.

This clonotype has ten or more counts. The CDR3 DNA follows: TGCAGCGTTGAAGGTCCCGGGGGACAGGGTAACACCGGGGAGCTGTTTTTT. Protein sequence: CSVEGPGGQGNTGELFF. The rearrangement uses TRBV29-1 and TRBJ2-2; 9 bases are shared with TRBD1. Trimming took 1 base from V and 2 from J; bases not matched to a gene: 8. The CDR3 is made up of 17 amino acids. CDR1 and CDR2 from the germline V gene are SQVTM and ANQGSEA.

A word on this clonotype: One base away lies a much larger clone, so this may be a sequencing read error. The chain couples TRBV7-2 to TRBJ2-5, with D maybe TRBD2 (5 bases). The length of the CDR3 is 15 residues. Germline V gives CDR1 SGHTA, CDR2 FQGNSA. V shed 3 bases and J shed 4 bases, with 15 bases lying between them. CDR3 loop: CASSLLVGVPETQYF. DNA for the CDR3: TGTGCCAGCAGCTTGCTAGTGGGAGTCCCAGAGACCCAGTACTTC.

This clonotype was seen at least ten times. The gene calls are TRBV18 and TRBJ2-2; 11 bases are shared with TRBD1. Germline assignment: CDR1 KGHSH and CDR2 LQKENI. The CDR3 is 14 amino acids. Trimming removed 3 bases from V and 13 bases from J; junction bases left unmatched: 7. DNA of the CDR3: TGTGCCAGCTCACCGGGACAGGGGGTTCGGCGGCTGTTTTTT. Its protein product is CASSPGQGVRRLFF.

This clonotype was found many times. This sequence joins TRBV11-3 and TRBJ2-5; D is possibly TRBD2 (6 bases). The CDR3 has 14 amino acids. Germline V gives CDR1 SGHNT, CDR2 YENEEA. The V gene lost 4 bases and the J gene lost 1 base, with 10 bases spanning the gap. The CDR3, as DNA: TGTGCCAGCAGCTCACGGACTATCCAAGAGACCCAGTACTTC. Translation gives CASSSRTIQETQYF.

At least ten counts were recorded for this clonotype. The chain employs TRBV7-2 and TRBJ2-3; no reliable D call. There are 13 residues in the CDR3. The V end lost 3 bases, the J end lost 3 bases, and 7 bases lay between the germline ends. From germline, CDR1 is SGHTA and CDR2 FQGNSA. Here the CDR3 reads CASSLGWTDTQYF. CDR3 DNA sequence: TGTGCCAGCAGCTTGGGGTGGACAGATACGCAGTATTTT. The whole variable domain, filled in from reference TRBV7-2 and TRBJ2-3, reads GAGVSQSPSNKVTEKGKDVELRCDPISGHTALYWYRQSLGQGLEFLIYFQGNSAPDKSGLPSDRFSAERTGGSVSTLTIQRTQQEDSAVYLCASSLGWTDTQYFGPGTRLTVL.

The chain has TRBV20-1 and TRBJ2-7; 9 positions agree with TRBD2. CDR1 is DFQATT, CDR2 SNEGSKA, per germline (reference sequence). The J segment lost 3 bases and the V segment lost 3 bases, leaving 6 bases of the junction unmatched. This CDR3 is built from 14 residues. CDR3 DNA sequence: TGCAGTGCTAGCGCGGGGGGGCTTTTCTACGAGCAGTACTTC. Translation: CSASAGGLFYEQYF.

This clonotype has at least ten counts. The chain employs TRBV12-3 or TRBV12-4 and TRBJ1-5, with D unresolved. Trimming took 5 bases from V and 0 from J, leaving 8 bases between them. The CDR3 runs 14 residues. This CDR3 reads CASSRTDSNQPQHF. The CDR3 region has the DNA TGTGCCAGCAGTCGGACGGATAGCAATCAGCCCCAGCATTTT.

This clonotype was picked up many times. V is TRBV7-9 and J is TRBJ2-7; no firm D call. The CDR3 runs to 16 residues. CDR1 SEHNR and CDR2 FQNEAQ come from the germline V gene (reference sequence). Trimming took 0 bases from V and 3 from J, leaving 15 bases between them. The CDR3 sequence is CASSLAQRVADYEQYF. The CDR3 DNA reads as TGTGCCAGCAGCTTAGCGCAAAGGGTGGCAGACTACGAGCAGTACTTC.